Included here is one T cell receptor beta chain sequence, with context. Its antigen is unknown. With a much larger clone just one base away, this may be a read error. This record comes from a study of early T cells in non-severe SARS-CoV-2 infection. Across the whole study: The authors sequenced bulk RNA from unsorted whole blood, leaving chains unpaired.

Unique molecular identifiers were attached to individual cDNA molecules. Using its own MiXCR run on the 5' RACE reads, TCRdb lists one record per CDR3 protein. There are tens of thousands of distinct CDR3 sequences in the sample; around 9% occur only once, and around 21% lies in the top ten. Study-wide points: A preference for anti-spike CD8 responses marked VDJdb matching, which missed private and CD4 specificities.

CDR1 LGHDT and CDR2 YNNKEL come from the germline V gene (reference sequence). The CDR3 sequence is 15 residues long. V gave up 1 base and J gave up 2 bases; unmatched junction bases: 2. The sequence derives from an adult who was a healthcare worker with PCR-confirmed SARS-CoV-2 infection or an uninfected control (not recorded which). Specimen: whole blood. The V call is TRBV3-1, the J call TRBJ2-5, with 9 bases fitting TRBD2. The CDR3 loop is CASSQVAGVQETQYF. The CDR3 bases are TGTGCCAGCAGCCAAGTAGCGGGGGTACAAGAGACCCAGTACTTC.